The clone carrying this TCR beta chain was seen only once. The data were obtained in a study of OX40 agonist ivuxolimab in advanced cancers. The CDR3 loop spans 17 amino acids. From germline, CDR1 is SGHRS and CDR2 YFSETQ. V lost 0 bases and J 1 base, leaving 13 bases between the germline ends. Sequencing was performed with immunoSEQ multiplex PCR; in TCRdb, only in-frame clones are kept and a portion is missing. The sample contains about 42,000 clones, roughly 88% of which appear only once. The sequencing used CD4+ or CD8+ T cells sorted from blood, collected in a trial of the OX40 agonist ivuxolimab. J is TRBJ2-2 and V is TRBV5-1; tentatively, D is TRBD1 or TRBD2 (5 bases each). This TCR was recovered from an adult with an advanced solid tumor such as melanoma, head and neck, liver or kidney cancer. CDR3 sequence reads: CASSLAGHRRNTGELFF. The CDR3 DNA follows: TGCGCCAGCAGCTTGGCGGGGCATCGGAGGAACACCGGGGAGCTGTTTTTT.